Listed here is a single T cell receptor (beta chain). Its antigen remains unidentified. One base away there is no much larger clone; base qualities are not given. The data are from a study of shared clonotypes between healthy human individuals (dated by TCRdb to 2019 to 2021). As for the study more broadly: The cohort comprised two women and a few men aged 18 to 49 years. Libraries were prepared and TCR repertoires were sequenced by different laboratories using diverse techniques, in order to increase sequencing depth and limit assay-specific biases. To estimate repertoire size and how much clonotype sharing occurs between individuals, the study deeply sequenced the blood TCR repertoires of five or six healthy adults. Per donor, leukapheresis produced somewhere between about 0.94 and 8.9 billion PBMCs. Study-wide findings and limitations: Because the study included only a small number of donors, the genetic and exposure-history diversity represented was limited. Pairwise subsampling led to the expectation that sequencing depth would affect the degree of clonotype sharing among donors. Sampling was restricted to blood, and TCR repertoires in tissue are likely to differ from TCR repertoires in blood.

Using the deep immunoSEQ assay, TCR CDR3 regions were amplified from genomic DNA by multiplex PCR. Genomic DNA extracted from each cell subset was distributed evenly over all wells of several immunoSEQ 96-well plates, and each plate served as one replicate. For unsorted PBMC, roughly 300 ng of genomic DNA, equivalent to around 30,000 T cell genomes, went into each replicate PCR. Ten immunoSEQ deep assay plates were used to sequence the unsorted PBMC genomic DNA. Purified libraries were quantified with a Qubit 3.0 fluorometer, sized on a Bioanalyzer 2100, and re-quantified with the KAPA Library Quantification kit. Every immunoSEQ 96-well plate was sequenced on a separate single-read 150-cycle Illumina NextSeq 550 flow cell. In the authors' own workflow: Because the immunoSEQ output included only junctional sequences and no quality scores, the filtering could not be the same as the filtering used for full-length reads. To assign V/J genes and CDR3, sequences were annotated against IMGT germline references using PyIR, a Python wrapper for IgBLAST v1.9. Reads were removed for weak V/J assignments (E-value above 1e-6), missing CDR3, stop codons, out-of-frame junctions, or ambiguous translated residues. V3J clonotypes were defined by identical inferred V gene, J gene, and CDR3 amino acid sequence. To compute the percentage overlap between repertoires, the number of shared unique clonotypes was divided by the size of the smaller repertoire. RTK rarefaction, the Chao1 estimator, and Recon v2.1 estimates of unobserved clonotypes were used to assess repertoire richness. TCRdb re-hosts the immuneACCESS table, in-frame sequences only. Its copies lack some clones; in the studies checked, an unresolved V gene accounts for under half of them, and the cause for the rest is not known. V and J calls plus clone size are reproduced from that table; the DNA served to infer D and trimming. The sample has about 450,000 clones on record, roughly 83% of them singletons. The top ten clonotypes cover approximately 13% of the sample.

Healthy HIV-negative adults with no recently reported acute infections or vaccinations were included as donors. Every donor was a Caucasian adult residing in Nashville, Tennessee, USA. In the unsorted samples, around 81 million PBMCs were counted, and genomic DNA was extracted using the QIAamp DNA Blood Mini kit. Blood was obtained by leukapheresis, after which PBMCs were separated by Ficoll-Histopaque density gradient centrifugation and cryopreserved in liquid nitrogen vapor phase. This sequence was found in a woman aged 40 to 49 in good health. Some clones in this sample may be carry-over from other donors' samples. The sample consisted of PBMCs.

The DNA sequence follows: TGCGCCAGCAGCCCGGCGGCAGGACAGCGGGATGAGCAGTTCTTC. This codes for CASSPAAGQRDEQFF. The chain is assembled from TRBV5-1 and TRBJ2-1; the D region may be TRBD1 or TRBD2, each matching 6 bases equally. The germline V gene specifies SGHRS as CDR1 and YFSETQ as CDR2. The CDR3, from cysteine to phenylalanine, totals 15 residues. This entry keeps only the CDR3 DNA: 45 bases, framed from base 1. Trimming at the junction amounts to 4 bases on V and 8 bases on J, and the germline ends lie 19 bases apart. This CDR3, with the reference TRBV5-1 and TRBJ2-1 proteins standing in past its ends, gives the full variable domain KAGVTQTPRYLIKTRGQQVTLSCSPISGHRSVSWYQQTPGQGLQFLFEYFSETQRNKGNFPGRFSGRQFSNSRSEMNVSTLELGDSALYLCASSPAAGQRDEQFFGPGTRLTVL.